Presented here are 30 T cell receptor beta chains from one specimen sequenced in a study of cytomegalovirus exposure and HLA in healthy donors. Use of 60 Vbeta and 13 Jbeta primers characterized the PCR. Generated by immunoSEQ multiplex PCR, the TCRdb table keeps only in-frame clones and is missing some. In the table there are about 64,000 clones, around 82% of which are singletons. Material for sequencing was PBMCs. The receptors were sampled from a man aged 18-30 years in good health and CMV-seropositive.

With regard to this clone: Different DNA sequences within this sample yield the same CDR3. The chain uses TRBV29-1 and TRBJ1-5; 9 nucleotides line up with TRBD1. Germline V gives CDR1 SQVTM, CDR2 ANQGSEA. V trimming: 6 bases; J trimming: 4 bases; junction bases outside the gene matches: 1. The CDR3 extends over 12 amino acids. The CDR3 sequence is CSVGTGNQPQHF. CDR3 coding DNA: TGCAGCGTCGGGACAGGGAATCAGCCCCAGCATTTT.

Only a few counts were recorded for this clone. CDR3 loop: CASSLALNTEAFF. DNA for the CDR3: TGTGCCAGCAGCTTAGCCCTAAACACTGAAGCTTTCTTT. V gene TRBV7-8 combines with J gene TRBJ1-1; D remains ambiguous. Trimming removed 0 bases from V and 2 bases from J, with 4 bases in between. This CDR3 is 13 amino acids long. Germline CDR1 is SGHVS and CDR2 is FQNEAQ.

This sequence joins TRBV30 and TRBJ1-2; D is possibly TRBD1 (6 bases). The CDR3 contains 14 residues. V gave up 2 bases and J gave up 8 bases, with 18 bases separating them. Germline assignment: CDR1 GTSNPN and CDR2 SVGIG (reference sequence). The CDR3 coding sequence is TGTGCCTGGAGTACCTACGCGGGGGCAGGGGGCTACACCTTC. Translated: CAWSTYAGAGGYTF.

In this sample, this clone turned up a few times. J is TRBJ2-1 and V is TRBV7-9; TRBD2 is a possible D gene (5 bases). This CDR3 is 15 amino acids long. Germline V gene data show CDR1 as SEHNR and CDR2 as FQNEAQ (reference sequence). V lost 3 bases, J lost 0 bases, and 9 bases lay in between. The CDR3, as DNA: TGTGCCAGCAGCTTCGGACTGAGCTCCTACAATGAGCAGTTCTTC. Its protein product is CASSFGLSSYNEQFF.

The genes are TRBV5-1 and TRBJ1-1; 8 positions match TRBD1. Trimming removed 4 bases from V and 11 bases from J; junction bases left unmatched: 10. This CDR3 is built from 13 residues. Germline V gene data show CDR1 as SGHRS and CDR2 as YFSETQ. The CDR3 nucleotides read TGCGCCAGCAGCACGACTACGGACAGGGAGGCTTTCTTT. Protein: CASSTTTDREAFF.

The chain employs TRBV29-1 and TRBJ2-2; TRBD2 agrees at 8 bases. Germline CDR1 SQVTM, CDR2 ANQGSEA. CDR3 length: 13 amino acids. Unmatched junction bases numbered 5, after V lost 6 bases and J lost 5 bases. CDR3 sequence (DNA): TGCAGCGTAGTAGCGGGACCTACCGGGGAGCTGTTTTTT. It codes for CSVVAGPTGELFF.

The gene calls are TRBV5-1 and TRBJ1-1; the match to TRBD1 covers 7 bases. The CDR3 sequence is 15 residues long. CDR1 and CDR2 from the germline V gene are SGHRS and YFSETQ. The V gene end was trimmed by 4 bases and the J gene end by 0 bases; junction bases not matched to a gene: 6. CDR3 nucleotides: TGCGCCAGCAGCCAACAGGGGCCCATGAACACTGAAGCTTTCTTT. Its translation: CASSQQGPMNTEAFF.

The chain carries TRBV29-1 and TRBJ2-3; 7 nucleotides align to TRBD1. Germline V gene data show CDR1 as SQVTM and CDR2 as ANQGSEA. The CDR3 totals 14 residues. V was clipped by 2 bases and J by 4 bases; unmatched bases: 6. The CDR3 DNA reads TGCAGCGTTGAAAGAGACAGGGCGGCAGATACGCAGTATTTT. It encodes CSVERDRAADTQYF.

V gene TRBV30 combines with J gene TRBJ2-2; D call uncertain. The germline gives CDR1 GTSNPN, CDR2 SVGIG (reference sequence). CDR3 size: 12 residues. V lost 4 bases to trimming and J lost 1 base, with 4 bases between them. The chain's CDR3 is CAWTLNTGELFF. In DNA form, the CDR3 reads TGTGCCTGGACCCTGAACACCGGGGAGCTGTTTTTT.

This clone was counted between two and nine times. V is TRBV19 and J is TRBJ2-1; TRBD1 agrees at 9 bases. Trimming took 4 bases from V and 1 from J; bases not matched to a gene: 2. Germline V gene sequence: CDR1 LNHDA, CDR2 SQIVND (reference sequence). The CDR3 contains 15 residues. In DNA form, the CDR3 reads TGTGCCAGTAGTACAGACAGGGGGTCCTACAATGAGCAGTTCTTC. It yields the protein CASSTDRGSYNEQFF.

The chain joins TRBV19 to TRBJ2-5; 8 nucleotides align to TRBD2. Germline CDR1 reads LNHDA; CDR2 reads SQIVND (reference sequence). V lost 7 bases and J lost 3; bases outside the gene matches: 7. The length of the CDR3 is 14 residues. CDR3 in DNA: TGTGCCAGTAAAGACGGGGGGGCCGAAGAGACCCAGTACTTC. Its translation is CASKDGGAEETQYF.

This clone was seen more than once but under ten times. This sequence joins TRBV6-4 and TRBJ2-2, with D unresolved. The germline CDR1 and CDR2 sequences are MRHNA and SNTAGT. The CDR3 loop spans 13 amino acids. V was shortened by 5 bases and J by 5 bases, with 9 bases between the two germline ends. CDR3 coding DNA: TGTGCCAGCAGTATCACAGAGACCGGGGAGCTGTTTTTT. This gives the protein CASSITETGELFF.

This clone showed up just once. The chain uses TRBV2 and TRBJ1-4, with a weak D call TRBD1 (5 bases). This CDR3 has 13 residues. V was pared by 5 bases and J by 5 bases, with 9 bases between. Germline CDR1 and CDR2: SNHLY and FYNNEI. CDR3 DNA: TGTGCCAGCAGTCCACGGGGGAATGAAAAACTGTTTTTT. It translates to CASSPRGNEKLFF. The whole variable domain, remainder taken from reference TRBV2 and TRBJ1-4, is EPEVTQTPSHQVTQMGQEVILRCVPISNHLYFYWYRQILGQKVEFLVSFYNNEISEKSEIFDDQFSVERPDGSNFTLKIRSTKLEDSAMYFCASSPRGNEKLFFGSGTQLSVL.

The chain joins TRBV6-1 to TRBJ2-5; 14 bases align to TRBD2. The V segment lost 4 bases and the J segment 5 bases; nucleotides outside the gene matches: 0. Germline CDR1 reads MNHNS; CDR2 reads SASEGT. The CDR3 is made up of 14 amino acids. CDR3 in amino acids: CASSGTSGGETQYF. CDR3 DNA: TGTGCCAGCAGTGGGACTAGCGGGGGGGAGACCCAGTACTTC.

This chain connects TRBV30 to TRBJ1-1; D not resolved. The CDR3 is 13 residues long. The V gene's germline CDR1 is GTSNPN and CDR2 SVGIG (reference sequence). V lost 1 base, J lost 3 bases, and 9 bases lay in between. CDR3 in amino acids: CAWSANKYTEAFF. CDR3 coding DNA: TGTGCCTGGAGTGCTAATAAGTACACTGAAGCTTTCTTT.

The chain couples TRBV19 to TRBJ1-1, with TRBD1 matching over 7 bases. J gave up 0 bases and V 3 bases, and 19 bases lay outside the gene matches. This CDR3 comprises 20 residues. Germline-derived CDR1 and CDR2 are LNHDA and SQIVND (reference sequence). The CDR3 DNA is TGTGCCAGTAGTATTAAGAGGGACAGTACATTTAACTCAATGAACACTGAAGCTTTCTTT. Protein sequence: CASSIKRDSTFNSMNTEAFF.

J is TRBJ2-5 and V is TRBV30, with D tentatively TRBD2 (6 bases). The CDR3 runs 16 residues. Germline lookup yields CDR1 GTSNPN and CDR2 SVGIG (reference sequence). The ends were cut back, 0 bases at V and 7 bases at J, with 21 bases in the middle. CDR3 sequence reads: CAWSVEEGHIWTTQYF. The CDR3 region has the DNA TGTGCCTGGAGTGTAGAGGAGGGGCACATTTGGACGACCCAGTACTTC. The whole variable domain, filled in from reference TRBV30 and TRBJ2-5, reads SQTIHQWPATLVQPVGSPLSLECTVEGTSNPNLYWYRQAAGRGLQLLFYSVGIGQISSEVPQNLSASRPQDRQFILSSKKLLLSDSGFYLCAWSVEEGHIWTTQYFGPGTRLLVL.

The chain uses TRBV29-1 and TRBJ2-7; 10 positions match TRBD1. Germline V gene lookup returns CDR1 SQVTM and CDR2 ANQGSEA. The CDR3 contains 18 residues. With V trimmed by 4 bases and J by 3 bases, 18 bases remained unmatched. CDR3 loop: CSVGERDRGKVEFYEQYF. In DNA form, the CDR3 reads TGCAGCGTTGGGGAACGGGACAGGGGAAAGGTAGAGTTCTACGAGCAGTACTTC.

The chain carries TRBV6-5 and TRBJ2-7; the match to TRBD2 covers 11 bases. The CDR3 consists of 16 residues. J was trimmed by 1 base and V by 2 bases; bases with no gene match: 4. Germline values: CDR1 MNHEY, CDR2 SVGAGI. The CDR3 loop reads CASSYGASGGSYEQYF. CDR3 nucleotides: TGTGCCAGCAGTTACGGGGCTAGCGGGGGGTCCTACGAGCAGTACTTC.

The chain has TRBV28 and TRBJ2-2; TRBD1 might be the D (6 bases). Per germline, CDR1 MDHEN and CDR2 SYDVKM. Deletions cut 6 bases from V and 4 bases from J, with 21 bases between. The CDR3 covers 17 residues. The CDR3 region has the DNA TGTGCCAGCAGCCCGCACTGGACAGCCCCGGGCACCGGGGAGCTGTTTTTT. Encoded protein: CASSPHWTAPGTGELFF.

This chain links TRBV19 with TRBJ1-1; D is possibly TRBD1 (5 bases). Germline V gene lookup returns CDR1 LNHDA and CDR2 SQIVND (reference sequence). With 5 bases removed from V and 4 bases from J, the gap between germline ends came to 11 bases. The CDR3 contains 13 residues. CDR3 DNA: TGTGCCAGTAGTCCATTGGGGGGCACTGAAGCTTTCTTT. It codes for CASSPLGGTEAFF. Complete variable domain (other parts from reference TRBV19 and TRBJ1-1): DGGITQSPKYLFRKEGQNVTLSCEQNLNHDAMYWYRQDPGQGLRLIYYSQIVNDFQKGDIAEGYSVSREKKESFPLTVTSAQKNPTAFYLCASSPLGGTEAFFGQGTRLTVV.

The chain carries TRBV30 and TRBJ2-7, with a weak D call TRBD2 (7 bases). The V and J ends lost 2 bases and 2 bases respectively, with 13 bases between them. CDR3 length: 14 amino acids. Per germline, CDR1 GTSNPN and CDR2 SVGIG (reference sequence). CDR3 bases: TGTGCCTGGAGTAGAGGGGGGGTGACCTACGAGCAGTACTTC. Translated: CAWSRGGVTYEQYF.

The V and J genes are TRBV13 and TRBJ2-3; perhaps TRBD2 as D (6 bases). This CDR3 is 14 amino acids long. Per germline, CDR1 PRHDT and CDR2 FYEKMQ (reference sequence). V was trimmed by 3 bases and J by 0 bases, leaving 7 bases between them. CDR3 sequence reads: CASSLGGSTDTQYF. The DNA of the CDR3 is TGTGCCAGCAGCTTGGGAGGTAGCACAGATACGCAGTATTTT.

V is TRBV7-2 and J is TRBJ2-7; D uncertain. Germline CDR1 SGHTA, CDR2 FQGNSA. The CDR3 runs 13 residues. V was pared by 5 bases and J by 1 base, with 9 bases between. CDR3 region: CASSADFSYEQYF. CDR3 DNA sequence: TGTGCCAGCAGCGCAGACTTTTCCTACGAGCAGTACTTC.

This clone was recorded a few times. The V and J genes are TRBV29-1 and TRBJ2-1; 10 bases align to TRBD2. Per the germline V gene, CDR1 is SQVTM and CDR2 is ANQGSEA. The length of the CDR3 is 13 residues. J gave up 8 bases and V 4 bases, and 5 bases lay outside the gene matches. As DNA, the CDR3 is TGCAGCGTTGCGGGACTAGCGACGTATGAGCAGTTCTTC. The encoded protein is CSVAGLATYEQFF.

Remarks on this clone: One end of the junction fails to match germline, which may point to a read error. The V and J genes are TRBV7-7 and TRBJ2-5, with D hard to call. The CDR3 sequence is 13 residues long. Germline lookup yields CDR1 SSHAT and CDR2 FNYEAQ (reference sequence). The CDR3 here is CASSLWAQETQYF. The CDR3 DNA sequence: TGTGCTAGCAGCTTATGGGCCCAAGAGACCCAGTACTTC.

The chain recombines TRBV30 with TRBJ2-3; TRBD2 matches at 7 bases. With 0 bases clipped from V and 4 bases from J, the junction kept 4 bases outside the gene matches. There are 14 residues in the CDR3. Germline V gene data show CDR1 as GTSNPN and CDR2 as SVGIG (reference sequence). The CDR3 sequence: CAWSVRGSSDTQYF. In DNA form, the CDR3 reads TGTGCCTGGAGTGTACGCGGGAGCTCAGATACGCAGTATTTT.

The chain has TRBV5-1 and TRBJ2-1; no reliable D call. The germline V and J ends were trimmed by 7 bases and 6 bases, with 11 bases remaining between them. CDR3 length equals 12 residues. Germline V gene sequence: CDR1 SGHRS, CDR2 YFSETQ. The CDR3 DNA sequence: TGCGCCAGCTCCCCCAGGCTCAATGAGCAGTTCTTC. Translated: CASSPRLNEQFF.

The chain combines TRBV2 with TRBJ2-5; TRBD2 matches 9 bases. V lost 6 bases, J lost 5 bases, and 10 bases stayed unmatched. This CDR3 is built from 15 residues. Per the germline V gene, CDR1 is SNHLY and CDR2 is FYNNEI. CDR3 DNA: TGTGCCAGCAGGGCGGGAGGGCCCTCGTCGGAGACCCAGTACTTC. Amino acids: CASRAGGPSSETQYF.

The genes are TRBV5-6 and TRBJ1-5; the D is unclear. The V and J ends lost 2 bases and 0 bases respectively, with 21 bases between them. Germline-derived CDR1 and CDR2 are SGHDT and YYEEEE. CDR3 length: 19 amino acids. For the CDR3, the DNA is TGTGCCAGCAGCTTTTTCCCCTCTGTTGATTCAGGTAGCAATCAGCCCCAGCATTTT. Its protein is CASSFFPSVDSGSNQPQHF.